This T cell receptor beta chain was sequenced in a study of blood T cell repertoires in COVID-19. Study information: Nucleic acid was either cDNA or gDNA, and it came from T cells, B-cell-depleted T cells, or PBMCs.

Germline V gives CDR1 SGHTA, CDR2 FQGNSA. Trimming pared 3 bases from V and 2 bases from J, leaving 14 bases between. This CDR3 has 15 residues. In the source study's methods: Amplification of reference gene primers provided the estimated nucleated cell counts. Sequenced by immunoSEQ multiplex PCR; TCRdb stores in-frame clones only, minus some. That table supplies the V and J calls and clone size; D and trimming were determined from the DNA. The data show about 110,000 clones, 76% seen once. Sequences were obtained from peripheral blood. The J gene is TRBJ2-7, the V gene TRBV7-2; D uncertain. The clonotype comes from a woman over 75 with acute or convalescent COVID-19. In nucleotides, the CDR3 is TGTGCCAGCAGCTTTATTCCCAGGCCGACCTACGAGCAGTACTTC. Its translation: CASSFIPRPTYEQYF.